Listed below are T cell receptor beta chains from one sample, sequenced in a study of shared clonotypes between healthy human individuals. Some clones are missing from TCRdb's copy, which holds only in-frame ones; the method was immunoSEQ multiplex PCR. This repertoire shows 550,000 to 700,000 clones, more than 70% found once; its top ten account for roughly 1.9%. Sequences were obtained from memory CD4+ T cells sorted from blood. These receptors all stem from a woman in her 30s in good health. CDR3s include the opening cysteine and the closing phenylalanine or tryptophan. The D gene is left open where the match is weak. Some rows have no size entry. The others give once, few or many, or a class for an expanded clone.

j_call: TRBJ1-3; v_call: TRBV11-1; clone_size: .; d_call: .; cdr3_aa: CASSLTNSGNTIYF; cdr3_nt: TGTGCCAGCAGCTTAACGAACTCTGGAAACACCATATATTTT
j_call: TRBJ1-1; v_call: TRBV27; clone_size: .; d_call: TRBD1; cdr3_aa: CASSSHRGNTEAFF; cdr3_nt: TGTGCCAGCAGCTCCCACAGGGGAAACACTGAAGCTTTCTTT
j_call: TRBJ1-1; v_call: TRBV11-2; clone_size: .; d_call: .; cdr3_aa: CASRPPKQGPTEAFF; cdr3_nt: TGTGCCAGCAGACCACCGAAACAGGGTCCCACTGAAGCTTTCTTT
j_call: TRBJ2-7; v_call: TRBV11-2; clone_size: .; d_call: TRBD2; cdr3_aa: CASSLELAESYEQYF; cdr3_nt: TGTGCCAGCAGCTTAGAACTAGCGGAGAGCTACGAGCAGTACTTC
j_call: TRBJ2-2; v_call: TRBV7-8; clone_size: .; d_call: TRBD2; cdr3_aa: CASSLAPSGRGNTGELFF; cdr3_nt: TGTGCCAGCAGCTTAGCGCCTAGCGGGAGGGGGAACACCGGGGAGCTGTTTTTT
j_call: TRBJ2-1; v_call: TRBV5-1; clone_size: .; d_call: TRBD2; cdr3_aa: CASKAGGAYNEQFF; cdr3_nt: TGCGCCAGCAAAGCGGGAGGGGCCTACAATGAGCAGTTCTTC
j_call: TRBJ1-3; v_call: TRBV7-9; clone_size: once; d_call: .; cdr3_aa: CASSLERSGNTIYF; cdr3_nt: TGTGCCAGCAGCTTAGAGCGGTCTGGAAACACCATATATTTT
j_call: TRBJ2-1; v_call: TRBV19; clone_size: .; d_call: .; cdr3_aa: CASSATSGKGYNEQFF; cdr3_nt: TGTGCCAGTAGTGCAACCTCAGGGAAGGGGTACAATGAGCAGTTCTTC
j_call: TRBJ2-1; v_call: TRBV11-2; clone_size: many; d_call: TRBD2; cdr3_aa: CASSLDLAGVVFF; cdr3_nt: TGTGCCAGCAGCTTAGATCTAGCGGGAGTGGTGTTCTTC
j_call: TRBJ1-4; v_call: TRBV4-1; clone_size: .; d_call: TRBD1; cdr3_aa: CASSQGGTGHEKLFF; cdr3_nt: TGCGCCAGCAGCCAAGGCGGGACAGGGCATGAAAAACTGTTTTTT
j_call: TRBJ2-3; v_call: TRBV2; clone_size: .; d_call: TRBD2; cdr3_aa: CASRRGGRRTDTQYF; cdr3_nt: TGTGCCAGCAGACGGGGCGGGAGGCGCACAGATACGCAGTATTTT
j_call: TRBJ1-2; v_call: TRBV6-5; clone_size: .; d_call: .; cdr3_aa: CASRSPSYGYTF; cdr3_nt: TGTGCCAGCAGGTCCCCTAGTTATGGCTACACCTTC
j_call: TRBJ2-5; v_call: TRBV4-1; clone_size: .; d_call: .; cdr3_aa: CASSPRDAFGGTQYF; cdr3_nt: TGCGCCAGCAGCCCGAGGGATGCGTTCGGGGGGACCCAGTACTTC
j_call: TRBJ2-5; v_call: TRBV4-1; clone_size: .; d_call: .; cdr3_aa: CASSLTWAQETQYF; cdr3_nt: TGCGCCAGCAGCCTAACTTGGGCCCAAGAGACCCAGTACTTC
j_call: TRBJ2-1; v_call: TRBV5-1; clone_size: .; d_call: .; cdr3_aa: CASSREGEQFF; cdr3_nt: TGCGCCAGCAGTAGGGAAGGCGAGCAGTTCTTC
j_call: TRBJ1-1; v_call: TRBV28; clone_size: .; d_call: .; cdr3_aa: CASSLNRGDTEAFF; cdr3_nt: TGTGCCAGCAGCCTTAATCGGGGCGACACTGAAGCTTTCTTT
j_call: TRBJ2-1; v_call: TRBV7-9; clone_size: once; d_call: .; cdr3_aa: CASSLVLYNEQFF; cdr3_nt: TGTGCCAGCAGCTTAGTTCTCTACAATGAGCAGTTCTTC
j_call: TRBJ1-1; v_call: TRBV5-1; clone_size: .; d_call: .; cdr3_aa: CASSSSRGYRNTEAFF; cdr3_nt: TGCGCCAGCAGTAGTTCCAGGGGATATCGGAACACTGAAGCTTTCTTT
j_call: TRBJ1-2; v_call: TRBV7-2; clone_size: once; d_call: .; cdr3_aa: CASTPAGRNYGYTF; cdr3_nt: TGTGCCAGCACCCCCGCGGGCAGAAACTATGGCTACACCTTC
j_call: TRBJ2-7; v_call: TRBV14; clone_size: few; d_call: .; cdr3_aa: CASSQVVALYSEQYF; cdr3_nt: TGTGCCAGCAGCCAAGTGGTCGCTCTCTACTCCGAGCAGTACTTC
j_call: TRBJ1-2; v_call: TRBV2; clone_size: once; d_call: .; cdr3_aa: CASSLQQNYGYTF; cdr3_nt: TGTGCCAGCAGCTTGCAACAGAACTATGGCTACACCTTC
j_call: TRBJ2-1; v_call: TRBV5-1; clone_size: once; d_call: TRBD1; cdr3_aa: CASSLRQGRNEQFF; cdr3_nt: TGCGCCAGCAGCCTAAGACAGGGTAGGAATGAGCAGTTCTTC
j_call: TRBJ2-7; v_call: TRBV5-4; clone_size: .; d_call: .; cdr3_aa: CASSLDGRGGHEQYF; cdr3_nt: TGTGCCAGCAGCTTGGACGGCAGGGGAGGCCACGAGCAGTACTTC
j_call: TRBJ2-7; v_call: TRBV25-1; clone_size: .; d_call: .; cdr3_aa: CASSEGRTSRTYEQYF; cdr3_nt: TGTGCCAGCAGTGAAGGACGAACTTCGAGAACCTACGAGCAGTACTTC
j_call: TRBJ2-1; v_call: TRBV27; clone_size: .; d_call: TRBD2; cdr3_aa: CASSLRGAGGLNEQFF; cdr3_nt: TGTGCCAGCAGTCTCCGGGGGGCGGGAGGGTTAAATGAGCAGTTCTTC
j_call: TRBJ1-6; v_call: TRBV6-5; clone_size: .; d_call: .; cdr3_aa: CASSYSRWKDNSPLHF; cdr3_nt: TGTGCCAGCAGTTACTCGAGGTGGAAAGATAATTCACCCCTCCACTTT
j_call: TRBJ2-6; v_call: TRBV7-2; clone_size: .; d_call: TRBD1; cdr3_aa: CASSPRTGTGANVLTF; cdr3_nt: TGTGCCAGCAGCCCCCGGACAGGGACTGGGGCCAACGTCCTGACTTTC
j_call: TRBJ1-5; v_call: TRBV7-9; clone_size: .; d_call: .; cdr3_aa: CASSLSRDQPQHF; cdr3_nt: TGTGCCAGCAGCTTAAGTAGAGATCAGCCCCAGCATTTT
j_call: TRBJ2-3; v_call: TRBV5-1; clone_size: few; d_call: .; cdr3_aa: CASSSGHTSTDTQYF; cdr3_nt: TGCGCCAGCAGCTCAGGACATACTAGCACAGATACGCAGTATTTT
j_call: TRBJ2-6; v_call: TRBV25-1; clone_size: .; d_call: TRBD2; cdr3_aa: CASMGLAGVQGANVLTF; cdr3_nt: TGTGCCAGCATGGGACTAGCGGGAGTTCAAGGGGCCAACGTCCTGACTTTC
j_call: TRBJ1-5; v_call: TRBV10-1; clone_size: .; d_call: .; cdr3_aa: CASSESGHQPQHF; cdr3_nt: TGCGCCAGCAGTGAGAGCGGACATCAGCCCCAGCATTTT
j_call: TRBJ2-6; v_call: TRBV7-2; clone_size: .; d_call: .; cdr3_aa: CASSLRVGAGANVLTF; cdr3_nt: TGTGCCAGCAGCTTACGTGTCGGGGCTGGGGCCAACGTCCTGACTTTC
j_call: TRBJ2-4; v_call: TRBV14; clone_size: .; d_call: TRBD1; cdr3_aa: CASSHGTVQNIQYF; cdr3_nt: TGTGCCAGCAGCCATGGGACAGTCCAAAACATTCAGTACTTC
j_call: TRBJ2-3; v_call: TRBV7-9; clone_size: .; d_call: .; cdr3_aa: CASSPTFLRRTDTQYF; cdr3_nt: TGTGCCAGCAGTCCCACTTTTCTTCGGCGCACAGATACGCAGTATTTT
j_call: TRBJ2-3; v_call: TRBV6-5; clone_size: .; d_call: .; cdr3_aa: CASRGQGLTTDTQYF; cdr3_nt: TGTGCCAGCAGAGGACAAGGACTGACAACAGATACGCAGTATTTT
j_call: TRBJ2-2; v_call: TRBV21-1; clone_size: .; d_call: .; cdr3_aa: CASSKDWRGNTGELFF; cdr3_nt: TGTGCCAGCAGCAAAGACTGGCGGGGGAACACCGGGGAGCTGTTTTTT